The 20 T cell receptor beta chains below were found in one sample sequenced in a study of blood T cell repertoires in COVID-19. The repertoire was sequenced with immunoSEQ multiplex PCR; TCRdb's copy has only in-frame clones and lacks some. The sample yields almost 500,000 clones, around nine tenths seen once. The specimen was PBMCs or T cells enriched from blood (not recorded which). The receptors here all came from a woman aged 60-75 years who had recovered from COVID-19.

The chain recombines TRBV18 with TRBJ1-4, with D tentatively TRBD1 (5 bases). CDR3 size: 14 residues. Germline V gene sequence: CDR1 KGHSH, CDR2 LQKENI. Trimming left V 4 bases short and J 6 bases short, with 12 bases between. The DNA of the CDR3 is TGTGCCAGCTCACTTCAACAACAGGATGAAAAACTGTTTTTT. Translated, it gives CASSLQQQDEKLFF.

This chain uses TRBV7-2 with TRBJ2-3, with 11 bases matching TRBD2. The CDR3 is made up of 16 amino acids. J lost 7 bases, V lost 5 bases, and 11 bases had no gene match. CDR1 is SGHTA, CDR2 FQGNSA, per germline. The chain's CDR3 is CASSPEVAGGRNTQYF. CDR3 nucleotides: TGTGCCAGCAGCCCAGAGGTAGCGGGGGGGAGGAATACGCAGTATTTT.

V gene TRBV30 combines with J gene TRBJ1-5; D not certain. CDR3 size: 13 residues. V gave up 1 base and J gave up 3 bases, with 7 bases separating them. Looked up from germline, CDR1 is GTSNPN and CDR2 is SVGIG (reference sequence). CDR3 DNA sequence: TGTGCCTGGAGTGCTAACTCCAATCAGCCCCAGCATTTT. Protein sequence: CAWSANSNQPQHF.

Here the CDR3 reads CASSEASASGGTIQYF. DNA for the CDR3: TGTGCCAGCAGTGAAGCATCTGCTAGCGGGGGGACGATTCAGTACTTC. This chain joins TRBV6-1 and TRBJ2-4; TRBD2 matches 11 bases. The CDR3 contains 16 residues. Unmatched junction bases numbered 8, after V lost 0 bases and J lost 10 bases. Germline lookup yields CDR1 MNHNS and CDR2 SASEGT.

V usage is TRBV9 and J usage is TRBJ1-6, with 7 bases matching TRBD1. With V trimmed by 2 bases and J by 0 bases, 5 bases remained unmatched. The germline CDR1 and CDR2 sequences are SGDLS and YYNGEE. The CDR3 is 17 residues long. The CDR3 sequence is CASSVTGTYSYNSPLHF. In nucleotides, the CDR3 is TGTGCCAGCAGCGTGACAGGGACCTACTCCTATAATTCACCCCTCCACTTT.

V is TRBV19 and J is TRBJ1-5; D is undetermined. The V end lost 5 bases, the J end lost 4 bases, and 15 bases lay between the germline ends. Germline lookup yields CDR1 LNHDA and CDR2 SQIVND (reference sequence). This CDR3 is built from 15 residues. This CDR3 reads CASSDRERRNQPQHF. The DNA for the CDR3 is TGTGCCAGTAGTGATAGGGAGAGGCGAAATCAGCCCCAGCATTTT.

The chain uses TRBV19 and TRBJ2-3; perhaps TRBD2 as D (7 bases). Germline CDR1 is LNHDA and CDR2 is SQIVND (reference sequence). The length of the CDR3 is 15 residues. Trimming removed 3 bases from V and 0 bases from J, with 10 bases in between. CDR3 sequence: CASSMAGASTDTQYF. CDR3 nucleotides: TGTGCCAGTAGTATGGCGGGGGCTAGCACAGATACGCAGTATTTT.

The chain joins TRBV6-5 to TRBJ1-6, with D perhaps TRBD1 (5 bases). The CDR3 has 13 residues. CDR1 and CDR2 from the germline V gene are MNHEY and SVGAGI. V gave up 8 bases and J gave up 10 bases, with 15 bases separating them. DNA of the CDR3: TGTGCCAGCCGGGGGGGATTTATGTCACCCCTCCACTTT. It specifies CASRGGFMSPLHF.

The V gene is TRBV6-1, the J gene TRBJ2-3, with 9 bases identical to TRBD1. This CDR3 has 16 residues. Looked up from germline, CDR1 is MNHNS and CDR2 is SASEGT. J gave up 2 bases and V 4 bases, and 7 bases lay outside the gene matches. As DNA, the CDR3 is TGTGCCAGCAGTGCGAGGGGACAGGGATTCACAGATACGCAGTATTTT. Its protein product is CASSARGQGFTDTQYF.

V is TRBV18 and J is TRBJ2-7; possibly TRBD1 for D (6 bases). V was cut by 5 bases and J by 6 bases, with 14 bases left in between. CDR1 is KGHSH and CDR2 is LQKENI in the germline V gene. The CDR3 is 13 residues long. In nucleotides, the CDR3 is TGTGCCAGCTCAACTAAACAGGGAACCGAGCAGTACGTC. Translating gives CASSTKQGTEQYV.

This rearrangement joins TRBV6-4 to TRBJ2-7; 8 positions agree with TRBD2. The junction had 14 bases not matched to a gene; V was cut back by 4 bases and J by 6 bases. Germline CDR1 MRHNA, CDR2 SNTAGT. The CDR3 is made up of 16 amino acids. The CDR3 coding sequence is TGTGCCAGCAGTGTCCAGCTAGCGGGTGCCCTTTGCGAGCAGTACGTC. The encoded protein is CASSVQLAGALCEQYV.

This chain joins TRBV10-2 and TRBJ1-1; maybe TRBD1 (5 bases). The CDR3 runs 13 residues. CDR1 and CDR2 from the germline V gene are WSHSY and SAAADI. Trimming removed 1 base from V and 5 bases from J, with 8 bases in between. CDR3: CASSELKGTEAFF. As DNA, the CDR3 is TGCGCCAGCAGTGAGTTAAAGGGGACTGAAGCTTTCTTT.

V is TRBV2 and J is TRBJ1-3; TRBD1 matches 8 bases. The CDR3 contains 14 residues. Unmatched junction bases numbered 5, after V lost 7 bases and J lost 3 bases. In germline, CDR1 is SNHLY, CDR2 FYNNEI. Here the CDR3 DNA reads TGTGCCAGCATCTGGGACAGGAGTGGAAACACCATATATTTT. As protein: CASIWDRSGNTIYF.

This sequence joins TRBV7-2 and TRBJ2-1; 8 bases are a match to TRBD1. Germline V gene lookup returns CDR1 SGHTA and CDR2 FQGNSA. This CDR3 region has 18 residues. With V trimmed by 5 bases and J by 0 bases, 12 bases remained unmatched. CDR3 sequence reads: CASSGQGIIQGSYNEQFF. The CDR3 DNA reads TGTGCCAGCAGCGGACAGGGTATTATCCAGGGCTCCTACAATGAGCAGTTCTTC.

A single count supports this clone. The CDR3 DNA reads as TGTGCCAGCAGCTTAGGGGGGGTACAGGTGGGCAATGAGCAGTTCTTC. This encodes CASSLGGVQVGNEQFF. V is TRBV11-2 and J is TRBJ2-1; D may be TRBD2 (6 bases). V lost 1 base, J lost 6 bases, and 16 bases lay in between. Germline V gene lookup returns CDR1 SGHAT and CDR2 FQNNGV. The CDR3 has 16 amino acids.

The V call is TRBV6-1, the J call TRBJ1-2, with D possibly being TRBD1 (5 bases). There are 15 residues in the CDR3. Germline V CDR1 and CDR2: MNHNS, SASEGT. Trimming left V 0 bases short and J 3 bases short, with 11 bases between. CDR3 in DNA: TGTGCCAGCAGTGAAGCGGAACAGGTGGACTATGGCTACACCTTC. Translation: CASSEAEQVDYGYTF.

The chain uses TRBV29-1 and TRBJ2-3; D is possibly TRBD2 (5 bases). This CDR3 has 14 amino acids. Germline loops: CDR1 SQVTM, CDR2 ANQGSEA. The ends were cut back, 3 bases at V and 2 bases at J, with 12 bases in the middle. The CDR3 DNA sequence: TGCAGCGTTGAGATCCGGGAACACACAGATACGCAGTATTTT. Its translation: CSVEIREHTDTQYF.

V usage is TRBV7-2 and J usage is TRBJ1-5, with D possibly matching TRBD1 (5 bases). Trimming stripped 5 bases from V and 4 bases from J, with 15 bases between. This CDR3 spans 15 amino acids. Germline V CDR1 and CDR2: SGHTA, FQGNSA. CDR3 amino acids: CASSPEATDNQPQHF. CDR3 sequence (DNA): TGTGCCAGCAGCCCGGAAGCGACAGATAATCAGCCCCAGCATTTT.

V and J are TRBV6-5 and TRBJ2-7, with 9 nucleotides matching TRBD1. The CDR3 is 11 amino acids. Germline V gives CDR1 MNHEY, CDR2 SVGAGI. The V and J ends lost 6 bases and 11 bases, in that order; junction bases with no gene match: 5. The CDR3 DNA sequence: TGTGCCAGCAGGGGGGACAGGGTGGAGTACTTC. This translates into CASRGDRVEYF.

The count of this clone is one. The chain carries TRBV2 and TRBJ1-5, with D hard to call. The germline CDR1 and CDR2 sequences are SNHLY and FYNNEI. CDR3 length: 15 amino acids. V lost 3 bases and J lost 0, with 9 bases in between. This CDR3 reads CASSENTFSNQPQHF. The CDR3 DNA follows: TGTGCCAGCAGTGAGAACACCTTTAGCAATCAGCCCCAGCATTTT.